This note documents a single TCR beta chain sequence. This clonotype was seen more than once but under ten times. The target of this receptor is not known. There are no base qualities to consult, and no much larger clone falls within one base. The CDR3, cysteine through phenylalanine, is 14 amino acids long. Just CDR3 DNA is preserved here, 42 bases in frame from base 1. CDR1 and CDR2 are read off the germline V gene as SGHVS and FQNEAQ. Cut back by 1 base and 8 bases, the V and J ends lie 14 bases apart. The sample is drawn from a study of T cell repertoires in cytomegalovirus infection (dated by TCRdb to the late 2010s). Turning to the overall study: Peptide stimulations targeted recently identified HLA-C-restricted CMV epitopes, whose presentation resists viral immunomodulation, together with well-studied HLA-B-restricted epitopes. Donor HLA type was relevant to the analysis, as public TCR beta signatures indicated carriage of CMV infection together with the matching HLA type.

General conclusions and limits of the study: The ex vivo response was dominated by HLA-C-restricted CMV-specific TCR beta clonotypes, which also provided the single most frequent clonotype in two of eight donors. Carriers of CMV infection plus the relevant HLA type were discriminated by the cumulative frequency of public TCR beta family members in the study cohort and in an independent roughly 400-donor cohort.

Sequencing took place on an Illumina HiSeq 1500. TCRdb passed the public sequencing reads through fastp at Q25 and MiXCR, retaining productive beta sequences. Here each entry gathers all rows of one CDR3 protein and keeps the most common genes and DNA. Recorded for this sample are 900,000 to 950,000 distinct CDR3 sequences; 31% of them occurred a single time. Together, the top ten hold over 11% of the sample. The label giving this sample's treatment or condition can be read as: in vitro stimulation with specific CMV peptide epitopes to enrich CMV-specific T cells. This specimen consisted of cultured CD8+ T cells from PBMCs, obtained from culture after CMV antigen stimulation. The receptor was isolated from a human donor in good health (CMV status not recorded). Some clones in this sample may be carry-over from other donors' samples. Recombination linked TRBV7-8 to TRBJ1-1, with the D gene too uncertain to name. The DNA sequence reads TGTGCCAGCAGCTTAGTGCGGGGTCCACCAGAAGCTTTCTTT. This translates into CASSLVRGPPEAFF.